This T cell receptor (beta chain) stems from a study of spatial heterogeneity in lung cancer. As for the study in general: Mean representation of each unique TCR and UMI combination in the raw reads exceeded 8.5 occurrences. Broader study findings: Tumoral mutation counts were tracked by counts of expanded intratumoral alpha and beta TCRs.

Time point here: sample taken at primary tumor resection. Sequencing was performed on whole RNA extracted from tumor and nontumor lung tissue, or from frozen PBMC, and the material was left unsorted. About this clonotype itself: The antigen is undetermined.

V lost 5 bases and J lost 0, with 14 bases in between. The CDR3 totals 15 residues. Germline-derived CDR1 and CDR2 are DFQATT and SNEGSKA (reference sequence). Individual TCR cDNA molecules each bore their own unique molecular identifier. TCRdb reprocessed the 5' RACE reads via MiXCR and lists one record per CDR3 protein. The repertoire holds more than 10,000 distinct CDR3 sequences, with more than 9.5% as singletons. Specimen: lung tumor tissue, collected at surgery. The genes are TRBV20-1 and TRBJ2-1, with D tentatively TRBD2 (7 bases). The receptor was derived from a male donor with early-stage non-small cell lung cancer. CDR3 in amino acids: CSACGGPLSYNEQFF. DNA of the CDR3: TGCAGTGCTTGCGGGGGCCCCCTCTCCTACAATGAGCAGTTCTTC.